These 7 T cell receptor beta chains were sequenced from one sample in a study of CD8 T cells in ankylosing spondylitis. Study observations and caveats: Blood of patients with ankylosing spondylitis appeared to be characterized by a TCR beta motif of eight highly homologous variants.

TCRdb re-called the 5' RACE reads through MiXCR, storing one row per CDR3 protein. This table holds 700,000 or so distinct CDR3 sequences, around 19% found once. Their antigens remain unidentified. The sequencing input was blood, either unsorted or a sorted T cell fraction (not recorded which). Receptors originate from a male donor with ankylosing spondylitis.

This clonotype was found a few times. The chain uses TRBV28 and TRBJ2-4, with D hard to call. Between the trimmed V and J ends, which lost 3 bases and 0 bases, there was a span of 6 bases. CDR1 and CDR2 (germline): MDHEN, SYDVKM. The CDR3 has 14 residues. The DNA for the CDR3 is TGTGCCAGCAGTTTGAGGCAAGCCAAAAACATTCAGTACTTC. Its translation is CASSLRQAKNIQYF.

This chain joins TRBV24-1 and TRBJ1-2; a weak D match, TRBD1 (5 bases). The length of the CDR3 is 14 residues. In germline, CDR1 is KGHDR, CDR2 SFDVKD. V lost 4 bases, J lost 3 bases, and 11 bases lay in between. The CDR3: CATSDQTVDYGYTF. DNA of the CDR3: TGTGCCACCAGTGACCAGACAGTAGACTATGGCTACACCTTC.

This clonotype was counted only a few times. The chain uses TRBV10-3 and TRBJ1-6, with 7 bases fitting TRBD1. The CDR3 has 15 residues. Germline V gene lookup returns CDR1 ENHRY and CDR2 SYGVKD. The trim removed 3 bases at V and 8 bases at J, leaving 7 bases unmatched. CDR3 DNA: TGTGCCATCAGTGATAACAGGGGCTACGATTCACCCCTCCACTTT. It codes for CAISDNRGYDSPLHF.

The rearrangement uses TRBV9 and TRBJ2-7; 7 bases align to TRBD1. This CDR3 is built from 17 residues. Unmatched junction bases numbered 17, after V lost 4 bases and J lost 4 bases. Germline CDR1 reads SGDLS; CDR2 reads YYNGEE. The CDR3 spells CASSPTPKQGIPYEQYF. The CDR3 DNA reads as TGTGCCAGCAGCCCCACCCCGAAACAGGGGATCCCATACGAGCAGTACTTC. The entire variable domain, with the rest obtained from reference TRBV9 and TRBJ2-7, is as follows: DSGVTQTPKHLITATGQRVTLRCSPRSGDLSVYWYQQSLDQGLQFLIQYYNGEERAKGNILERFSAQQFPDLHSELNLSSLELGDSALYFCASSPTPKQGIPYEQYFGPGTRLTVT.

The chain uses TRBV4-2 and TRBJ2-3, with D possibly matching TRBD2 (6 bases). The CDR3 covers 15 residues. Trimming shortened V by 4 bases and J by 3 bases, and 14 bases separated the two germline ends. Germline V lookup: CDR1 LGHNA, CDR2 YNFKEQ. Here the CDR3 DNA reads TGTGCCAGCAGCCCCAAGACGGGAGAGACAGATACGCAGTATTTT. It specifies CASSPKTGETDTQYF.

This chain links TRBV27 with TRBJ2-7; 9 bases fit TRBD1. The CDR3 runs to 14 residues. The trim removed 6 bases at V and 2 bases at J, leaving 5 bases unmatched. Germline V gives CDR1 MNHEY, CDR2 SMNVEV (reference sequence). The CDR3 nucleotides are TGTGCCAGCAGGGACAGGGGACGAGCCTACGAGCAGTACTTC. This sequence encodes CASRDRGRAYEQYF.

This chain uses TRBV20-1 with TRBJ1-3; D is unresolved. V was trimmed by 5 bases and J by 6 bases, leaving 14 bases between them. Germline loops: CDR1 DFQATT, CDR2 SNEGSKA (reference sequence). This CDR3 spans 13 amino acids. The CDR3 here is CSALRGSENTIYF. In nucleotides, the CDR3 is TGCAGTGCTCTGCGAGGCTCCGAAAACACCATATATTTT.